The 20 T cell receptor beta chains in this list originate from one sample, sequenced in a study of CD4 T cells in relation to SARS-CoV-2 and coronaviruses. The unexposed donors gave CD4+ T cells in about 2010-2019, prior to COVID-19. After about 10 days of culture, CD4+ T cells were isolated. Antigens of these TCRs are unknown. Sequencing was performed with immunoSEQ multiplex PCR; in TCRdb, only in-frame clones are kept and a portion is missing. The table has roughly 14,000 clones, about 73% seen once. Sequenced input: CD4+ T cells from PBMCs, cultured in vitro. These receptors all stem from a human donor in good health.

This chain connects TRBV19 to TRBJ2-7; D may be TRBD1 (6 bases). The germline CDR1 and CDR2 sequences are LNHDA and SQIVND (reference sequence). V lost 5 bases and J lost 3, with 26 bases in between. CDR3 size: 18 residues. For the CDR3, the DNA is TGTGCCAGTAGTCCCGTGCACAGGGTTAATGCCCCGGGCTACGAGCAGTACTTC. Protein product: CASSPVHRVNAPGYEQYF.

This clone has more than one count but fewer than ten. This chain links TRBV5-1 with TRBJ2-7; D gene uncertain. CDR3 length: 12 amino acids. CDR1 SGHRS and CDR2 YFSETQ come from the germline V gene. V was shortened by 3 bases and J by 3 bases, with 7 bases between the two germline ends. CDR3 nucleotide sequence: TGCGCCAGCAGCTCTTACAGCTACGAGCAGTACTTC. Its protein is CASSSYSYEQYF.

The chain is built from TRBV19 and TRBJ1-2; D not certain. This CDR3 has 14 residues. V shed 6 bases and J shed 4 bases, with 15 bases lying between them. Per the germline V gene, CDR1 is LNHDA and CDR2 is SQIVND (reference sequence). Here the CDR3 reads CASSPPRPSYGYTF. CDR3 nucleotide sequence: TGTGCCAGTAGCCCCCCCCGTCCCAGCTATGGCTACACCTTC.

This CDR3 is CASSRDRALNTEAFF. In DNA, the CDR3 is TGTGCCAGCAGTCGGGACAGGGCCTTGAACACTGAAGCTTTCTTT. This chain uses TRBV3-1 (or the pseudogene TRBV3-2) with TRBJ1-1; 9 bases agree with TRBD1. CDR3 length: 15 amino acids. Looked up from germline, CDR1 is LGHDT and CDR2 is YNNKEL (reference sequence). Losses at the gene ends were 6 bases for V and 0 bases for J; bases not matched to a gene: 5.

The chain carries TRBV6-2 or TRBV6-3 and TRBJ2-1; 7 bases are a match to TRBD2. The CDR3 covers 15 residues. The V gene end was trimmed by 10 bases and the J gene end by 3 bases; junction bases not matched to a gene: 12. CDR1 and CDR2 from the germline V gene are MNHEY and SVGEGT. The CDR3 region is CATTPGSGVYNEQFF. CDR3 bases: TGTGCCACCACCCCAGGGAGCGGGGTCTACAATGAGCAGTTCTTC.

The chain couples TRBV6-6 to TRBJ2-1, with TRBD1 matching over 7 bases. CDR3 size: 13 residues. Trimming cost V 11 bases and J 9 bases; bases outside gene matches: 13. Germline assignment: CDR1 MNHNY and CDR2 SVGAGI (reference sequence). CDR3 protein: CAHGIDRVGEQFF. The CDR3 bases are TGTGCCCACGGTATTGACAGGGTCGGTGAGCAGTTCTTC.

This rearrangement joins TRBV18 to TRBJ2-7; D perhaps matches TRBD1 (7 bases). Trimming stripped 5 bases from V and 5 bases from J, with 22 bases between. Per germline, CDR1 KGHSH and CDR2 LQKENI. The CDR3 consists of 16 residues. The CDR3 region has the DNA TGTGCCAGCTCATCACGGTGGGCAGGGGGAGGTGACGAGCAGTACTTC. Translated: CASSSRWAGGGDEQYF.

CDR3 amino acids: CASSIEGGDYGYTF. CDR3 nucleotide sequence: TGTGCCAGTAGTATCGAGGGAGGGGACTATGGCTACACCTTC. The chain carries TRBV19 and TRBJ1-2, with D possibly TRBD1 on 5 matching bases. V lost 3 bases and J 3 bases, leaving 11 bases between the germline ends. CDR3 length equals 14 residues. Germline lookup yields CDR1 LNHDA and CDR2 SQIVND (reference sequence).

This chain joins TRBV7-9 and TRBJ1-1, with 7 bases identical to TRBD1. Germline trimming cut 3 bases from V and 0 bases from J; bases unmatched to any gene: 10. Germline CDR1 is SEHNR and CDR2 is FQNEAQ (reference sequence). The CDR3 runs to 17 residues. As DNA, the CDR3 is TGTGCCAGCAGCTTTGTTAGGGACAGCTTCATGAACACTGAAGCTTTCTTT. Protein: CASSFVRDSFMNTEAFF.

The rearrangement joins TRBV18 to TRBJ2-1; TRBD2 aligns across 8 bases. The CDR3 has 14 residues. In germline, CDR1 is KGHSH, CDR2 LQKENI. Trimming removed 5 bases from V and 5 bases from J; junction bases left unmatched: 5. For the CDR3, the DNA is TGTGCCAGCTCATCGTGGACTAGCCACAATGAGCAGTTCTTC. Amino acid sequence: CASSSWTSHNEQFF.

V usage is TRBV29-1 and J usage is TRBJ2-1, with unresolved D. CDR1 SQVTM and CDR2 ANQGSEA come from the germline V gene. CDR3 length equals 12 residues. The V end was cut by 4 bases, the J end by 0 bases, with 4 bases between. This chain's CDR3 is CSVASSYNEQFF. Here the CDR3 DNA reads TGCAGCGTTGCGAGCTCCTACAATGAGCAGTTCTTC.

The V call is TRBV7-9, the J call TRBJ1-1; no clear D gene. Trimming pared 5 bases from V and 5 bases from J, leaving 18 bases between. CDR1 and CDR2 from the germline V gene are SEHNR and FQNEAQ (reference sequence). The CDR3 has 15 amino acids. CDR3 nucleotide sequence: TGTGCCAGCAGCCCCCCTTCCCCGGGGTATACTGAAGCTTTCTTT. Encoded protein: CASSPPSPGYTEAFF.

J is TRBJ1-6 and V is TRBV5-1; D gene unclear. This CDR3 contains 13 residues. The germline gives CDR1 SGHRS, CDR2 YFSETQ. V was shortened by 0 bases and J by 10 bases, with 8 bases between the two germline ends. The CDR3 spells CASSLGQRSPLHF. CDR3 nucleotides: TGCGCCAGCAGCTTGGGTCAGCGCTCACCCCTCCACTTT.

CDR3 sequence reads: CASRPSPGTSSYNEQFF. CDR3 bases: TGTGCAAGTCGCCCGTCCCCGGGTACCAGCTCCTACAATGAGCAGTTCTTC. This chain joins TRBV12-2 and TRBJ2-1; TRBD2, the table's D call, was not compared with the DNA. TRBV12-2 is a pseudogene locus. The CDR3 loop spans 17 amino acids.

This clone occurred a few times. DNA of the CDR3: TGTGCCAGCTCACCGCGGGACAGCTCGAACACTGAAGCTTTCTTT. Translated: CASSPRDSSNTEAFF. The genes are TRBV18 and TRBJ1-1; 7 bases fit TRBD1. Germline V gene data show CDR1 as KGHSH and CDR2 as LQKENI. V lost 3 bases and J lost 1; bases outside the gene matches: 5. The CDR3 is 15 residues long.

The chain couples TRBV5-4 to TRBJ1-2; possible D gene TRBD1, 6 bases. This CDR3 has 16 residues. The germline V gene encodes CDR1 SGHNT and CDR2 YYREEE (reference sequence). V lost 4 bases and J 3 bases, leaving 19 bases between the germline ends. The CDR3 region has the DNA TGTGCCAGCAGCGCGGGACATATCCCTGTGGACTATGGCTACACCTTC. This sequence encodes CASSAGHIPVDYGYTF. Filled out from reference TRBV5-4 and TRBJ1-2, the complete variable domain reads ETGVTQSPTHLIKTRGQQVTLRCSSQSGHNTVSWYQQALGQGPQFIFQYYREEENGRGNFPPRFSGLQFPNYSSELNVNALELDDSALYLCASSAGHIPVDYGYTFGSGTRLTVV.

The chain joins TRBV3-1 (or the pseudogene TRBV3-2) to TRBJ2-3, with unresolved D. The ends were cut back, 0 bases at V and 6 bases at J, with 7 bases in the middle. This CDR3 contains 13 residues. The germline CDR1 and CDR2 sequences are LGHDT and YNNKEL (reference sequence). CDR3 amino acids: CASSQESSDTQYF. For the CDR3, the DNA is TGTGCCAGCAGCCAAGAATCGTCCGATACGCAGTATTTT.

The CDR3 nucleotides are TGCAGCGCTGGGACTAGCTCGGCAGATACGCAGTATTTT. It is translated as CSAGTSSADTQYF. The genes are TRBV29-1 and TRBJ2-3; 9 bases map to TRBD2. Germline V gives CDR1 SQVTM, CDR2 ANQGSEA. The CDR3 has 13 amino acids. J gave up 4 bases and V 7 bases, and 6 bases lay outside the gene matches.

By proportion, this clone is medium-sized (0.01 to 0.1%). This rearrangement joins TRBV7-9 to TRBJ2-1; D possibly uses TRBD1 or TRBD2 (6 bases each). This CDR3 contains 14 residues. Germline loops: CDR1 SEHNR, CDR2 FQNEAQ (reference sequence). V was shortened by 5 bases and J by 8 bases, with 16 bases between the two germline ends. The CDR3 is CASSPGGGTDEQFF. DNA of the CDR3: TGTGCCAGCAGCCCCGGGGGCGGGACGGATGAGCAGTTCTTC. The whole variable domain, remainder taken from reference TRBV7-9 and TRBJ2-1, is DTGVSQNPRHKITKRGQNVTFRCDPISEHNRLYWYRQTLGQGPEFLTYFQNEAQLEKSRLLSDRFSAERPKGSFSTLEIQRTEQGDSAMYLCASSPGGGTDEQFFGPGTRLTVL.

This chain links TRBV19 with TRBJ1-2, with 10 positions matching TRBD1. Looked up from germline, CDR1 is LNHDA and CDR2 is SQIVND (reference sequence). This CDR3 has 14 residues. V gave up 7 bases and J gave up 2 bases; unmatched junction bases: 4. CDR3 in amino acids: CASTDRGRNYGYTF. CDR3 in DNA: TGTGCCAGTACCGACAGGGGGCGAAACTATGGCTACACCTTC. The whole variable domain, remainder taken from reference TRBV19 and TRBJ1-2, is DGGITQSPKYLFRKEGQNVTLSCEQNLNHDAMYWYRQDPGQGLRLIYYSQIVNDFQKGDIAEGYSVSREKKESFPLTVTSAQKNPTAFYLCASTDRGRNYGYTFGSGTRLTVV.